This T cell receptor beta chain is drawn from a study of identical twins. Study conclusions and caveats: These conclusions were based on statistical analysis (cross-sectional, not following the same donors). Models predicted too little out-of-frame TCR alpha sharing in monozygotic twins. Twin-shared out-of-frame alpha sequences were enriched for low generation probability.

cDNA molecules carried unique molecular identifiers, and template switching added a universal primer site. TCRdb reprocessed the 5' RACE reads with MiXCR, giving one entry per CDR3 protein. The sample includes some 710,000 distinct CDR3 sequences, roughly 6% of them seen just once. V lost 3 bases to trimming and J lost 5 bases, with 16 bases between them. The CDR3 contains 15 residues. In its sample, this clonotype was seen many times. The antigen is undetermined. This chain uses TRBV12-3 or TRBV12-4 with TRBJ1-2, with a possible D match to TRBD1 (5 bases). This clonotype originated in a man between 18 and 29 years old in good health. Sequenced: naive T cells sorted from blood. Here the CDR3 reads CASSFSHRTPYGYTF. CDR3 in DNA: TGTGCCAGCAGTTTCTCCCACAGGACCCCTTATGGCTACACCTTC.